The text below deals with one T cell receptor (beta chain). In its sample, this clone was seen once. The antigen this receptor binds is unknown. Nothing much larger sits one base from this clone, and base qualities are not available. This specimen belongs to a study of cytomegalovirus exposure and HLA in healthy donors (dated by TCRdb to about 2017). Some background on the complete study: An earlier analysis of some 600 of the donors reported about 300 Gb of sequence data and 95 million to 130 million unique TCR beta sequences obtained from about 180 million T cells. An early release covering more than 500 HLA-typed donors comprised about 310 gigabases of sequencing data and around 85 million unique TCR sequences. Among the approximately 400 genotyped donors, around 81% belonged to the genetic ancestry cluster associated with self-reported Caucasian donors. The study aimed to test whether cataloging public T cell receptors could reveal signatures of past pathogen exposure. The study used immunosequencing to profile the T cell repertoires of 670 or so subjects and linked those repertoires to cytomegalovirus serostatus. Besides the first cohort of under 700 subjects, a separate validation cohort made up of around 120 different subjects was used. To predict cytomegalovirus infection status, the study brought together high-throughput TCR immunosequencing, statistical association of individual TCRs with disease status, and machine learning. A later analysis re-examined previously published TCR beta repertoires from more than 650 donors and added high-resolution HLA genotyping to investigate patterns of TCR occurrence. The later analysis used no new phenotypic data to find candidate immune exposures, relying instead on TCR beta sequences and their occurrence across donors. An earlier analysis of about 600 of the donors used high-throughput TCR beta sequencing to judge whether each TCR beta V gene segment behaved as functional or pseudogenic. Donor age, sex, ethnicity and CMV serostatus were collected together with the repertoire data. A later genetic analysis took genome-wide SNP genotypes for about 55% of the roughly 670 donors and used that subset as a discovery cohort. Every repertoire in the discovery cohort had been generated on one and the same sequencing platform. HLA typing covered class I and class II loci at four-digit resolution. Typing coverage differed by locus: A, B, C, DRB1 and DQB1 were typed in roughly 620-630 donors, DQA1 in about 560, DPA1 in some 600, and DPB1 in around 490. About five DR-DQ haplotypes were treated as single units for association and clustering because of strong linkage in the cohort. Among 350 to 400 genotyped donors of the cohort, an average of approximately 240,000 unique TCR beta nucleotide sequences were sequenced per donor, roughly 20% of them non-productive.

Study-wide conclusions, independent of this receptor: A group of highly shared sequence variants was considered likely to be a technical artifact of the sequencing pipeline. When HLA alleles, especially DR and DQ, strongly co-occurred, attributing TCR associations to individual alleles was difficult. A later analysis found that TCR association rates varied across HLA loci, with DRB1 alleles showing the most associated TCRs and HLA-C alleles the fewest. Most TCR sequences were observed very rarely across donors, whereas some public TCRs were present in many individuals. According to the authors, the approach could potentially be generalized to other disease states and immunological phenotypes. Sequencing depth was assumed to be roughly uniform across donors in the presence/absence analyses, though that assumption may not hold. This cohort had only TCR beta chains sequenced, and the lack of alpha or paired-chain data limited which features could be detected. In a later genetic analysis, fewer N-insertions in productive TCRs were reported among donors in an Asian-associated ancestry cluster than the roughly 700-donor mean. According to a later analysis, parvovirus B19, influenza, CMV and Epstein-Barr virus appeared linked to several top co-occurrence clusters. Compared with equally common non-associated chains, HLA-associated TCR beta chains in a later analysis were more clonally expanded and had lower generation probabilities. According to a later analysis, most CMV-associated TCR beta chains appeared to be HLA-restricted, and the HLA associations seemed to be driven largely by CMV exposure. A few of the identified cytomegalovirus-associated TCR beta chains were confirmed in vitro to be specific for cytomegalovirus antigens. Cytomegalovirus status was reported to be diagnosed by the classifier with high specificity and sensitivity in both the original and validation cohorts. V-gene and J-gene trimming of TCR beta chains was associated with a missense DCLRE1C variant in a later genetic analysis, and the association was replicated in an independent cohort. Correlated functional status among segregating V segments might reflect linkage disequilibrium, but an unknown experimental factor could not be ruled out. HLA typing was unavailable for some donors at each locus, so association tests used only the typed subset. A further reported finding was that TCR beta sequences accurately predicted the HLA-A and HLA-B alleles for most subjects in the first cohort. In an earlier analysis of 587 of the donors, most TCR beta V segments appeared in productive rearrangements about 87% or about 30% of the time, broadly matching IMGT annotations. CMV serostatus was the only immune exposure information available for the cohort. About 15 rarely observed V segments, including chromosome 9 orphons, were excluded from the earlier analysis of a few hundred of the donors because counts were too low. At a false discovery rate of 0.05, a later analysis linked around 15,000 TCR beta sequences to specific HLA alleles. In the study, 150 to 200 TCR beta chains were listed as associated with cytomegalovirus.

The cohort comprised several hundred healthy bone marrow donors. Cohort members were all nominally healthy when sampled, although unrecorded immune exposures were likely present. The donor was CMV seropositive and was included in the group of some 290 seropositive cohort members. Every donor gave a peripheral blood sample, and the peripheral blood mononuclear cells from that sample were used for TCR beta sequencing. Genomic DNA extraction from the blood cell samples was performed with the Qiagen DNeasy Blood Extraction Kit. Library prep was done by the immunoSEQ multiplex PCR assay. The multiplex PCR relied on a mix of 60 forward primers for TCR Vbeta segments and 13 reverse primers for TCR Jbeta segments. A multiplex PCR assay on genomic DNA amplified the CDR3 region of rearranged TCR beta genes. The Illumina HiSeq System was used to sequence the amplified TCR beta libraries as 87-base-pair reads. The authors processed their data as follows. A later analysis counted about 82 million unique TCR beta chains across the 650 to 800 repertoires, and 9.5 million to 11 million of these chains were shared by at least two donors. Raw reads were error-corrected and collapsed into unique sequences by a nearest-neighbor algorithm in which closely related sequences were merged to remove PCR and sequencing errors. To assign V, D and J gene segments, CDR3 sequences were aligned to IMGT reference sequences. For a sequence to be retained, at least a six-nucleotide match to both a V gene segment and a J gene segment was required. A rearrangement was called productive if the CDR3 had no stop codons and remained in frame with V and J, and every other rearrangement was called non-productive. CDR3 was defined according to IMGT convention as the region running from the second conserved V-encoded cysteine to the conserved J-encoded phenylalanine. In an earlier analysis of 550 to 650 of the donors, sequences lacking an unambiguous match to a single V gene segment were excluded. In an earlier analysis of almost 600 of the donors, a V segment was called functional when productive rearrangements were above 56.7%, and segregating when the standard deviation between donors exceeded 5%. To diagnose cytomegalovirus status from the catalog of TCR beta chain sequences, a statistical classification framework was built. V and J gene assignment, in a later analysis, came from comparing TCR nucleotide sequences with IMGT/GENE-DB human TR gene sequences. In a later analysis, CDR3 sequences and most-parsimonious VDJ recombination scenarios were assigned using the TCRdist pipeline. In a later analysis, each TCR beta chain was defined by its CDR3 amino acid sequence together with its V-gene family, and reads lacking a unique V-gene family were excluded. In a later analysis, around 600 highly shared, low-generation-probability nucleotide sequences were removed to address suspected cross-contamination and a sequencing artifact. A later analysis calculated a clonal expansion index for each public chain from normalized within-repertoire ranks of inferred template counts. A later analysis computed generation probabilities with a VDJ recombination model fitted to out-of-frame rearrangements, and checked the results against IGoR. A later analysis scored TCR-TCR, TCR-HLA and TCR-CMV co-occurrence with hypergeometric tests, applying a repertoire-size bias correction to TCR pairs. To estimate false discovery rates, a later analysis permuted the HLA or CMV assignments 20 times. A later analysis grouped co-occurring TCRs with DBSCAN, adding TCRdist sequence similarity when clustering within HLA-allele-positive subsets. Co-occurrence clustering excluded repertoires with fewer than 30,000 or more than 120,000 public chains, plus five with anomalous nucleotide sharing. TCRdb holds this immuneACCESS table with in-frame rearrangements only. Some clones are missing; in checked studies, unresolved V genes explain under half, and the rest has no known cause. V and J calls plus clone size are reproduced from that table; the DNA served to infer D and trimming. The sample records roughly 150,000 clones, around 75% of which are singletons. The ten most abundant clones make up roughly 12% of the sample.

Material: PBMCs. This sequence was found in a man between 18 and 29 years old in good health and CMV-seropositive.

The CDR3 here reads CASSSPGTSGRSSYEQYF. In nucleotide form, the sequence is TGTGCCAGCAGTTCCCCCGGGACTAGCGGGAGAAGCTCCTACGAGCAGTACTTC. The rearranged segments are TRBV28 and TRBJ2-7, and 14 junctional nucleotides match TRBD2. Per the germline V gene, MDHEN is the CDR1 and SYDVKM is the CDR2. From the cysteine up to the phenylalanine, the CDR3 has a length of 18 residues. Left in the record is the CDR3 DNA by itself, 54 bases read in frame from the first base. The germline V and J ends show losses of 4 bases and 0 bases respectively, and no gene match explains 8 bases of the junction.